A single sample is the source of the 26 T cell receptor beta chains below, sequenced in a study of shared clonotypes between healthy human individuals. Measured with immunoSEQ multiplex PCR; TCRdb has only the in-frame clones, and not every one. The sample shows roughly 700,000 clones, around 72% of them seen only once. The specimen was memory CD4+ T cells sorted from blood. As for subset: CD45RA-negative fraction. The source of these receptors is a woman aged 25-40 years in good health.

This clone was seen more than once but under ten times. V gene TRBV29-1 combines with J gene TRBJ1-5; TRBD1 might be the D (6 bases). V lost 7 bases, J lost 5 bases, and 15 bases lay in between. The CDR3 spans 13 residues. The germline gives CDR1 SQVTM, CDR2 ANQGSEA. Here the CDR3 reads CSASGTKDQPQHF. The CDR3, as DNA: TGCAGCGCCTCCGGGACAAAGGATCAGCCCCAGCATTTT. Drawing the rest from reference TRBV29-1 and TRBJ1-5, the complete variable domain is SAVISQKPSRDICQRGTSLTIQCQVDSQVTMMFWYRQQPGQSLTLIATANQGSEATYESGFVIDKFPISRPNLTFSTLTVSNMSPEDSSIYLCSASGTKDQPQHFGDGTRLSIL.

The rearrangement joins TRBV11-2 to TRBJ2-1; D remains unclear. This CDR3 is 13 amino acids long. The germline gives CDR1 SGHAT, CDR2 FQNNGV. Trimming removed 1 base at V and 7 bases at J, with 8 bases between. The CDR3 spells CASSLVLVNEQFF. The CDR3 DNA reads TGTGCCAGCAGCTTAGTTCTGGTTAATGAGCAGTTCTTC.

This clone was seen a handful of times. The chain joins TRBV5-1 to TRBJ2-2, with D possibly called TRBD1 or TRBD2 (5 bases each). This CDR3 has 17 amino acids. With 4 bases removed from V and 4 bases from J, the gap between germline ends came to 20 bases. From germline, CDR1 is SGHRS and CDR2 YFSETQ. The CDR3 DNA sequence: TGCGCCAGCAGCCCAGGCGGTCAGGGAGTTGTCACCGGGGAGCTGTTTTTT. Translating it yields CASSPGGQGVVTGELFF.

The CDR3 DNA follows: TGTGCCAGCAGTGAAGGAGCGACTAGCGGGAGCTCCTACAATGAGCAGTTCTTC. Amino acids: CASSEGATSGSSYNEQFF. The V gene is TRBV6-1, the J gene TRBJ2-1, with 12 bases lining up with TRBD2. The ends lost 1 base at V and 0 bases at J; junction bases unmatched: 4. Germline V gene lookup returns CDR1 MNHNS and CDR2 SASEGT. This CDR3 has 18 residues.

V is TRBV5-8 and J is TRBJ2-2, with TRBD2 matching 13 bases. CDR3 length: 18 amino acids. Trimming took 4 bases from V and 0 from J; bases not matched to a gene: 6. Germline V lookup: CDR1 SGHTS, CDR2 YDEGEE. The CDR3 region is CASSRLAGGGSNTGELFF. Here the CDR3 DNA reads TGTGCCAGCAGCCGACTAGCGGGAGGAGGTTCGAACACCGGGGAGCTGTTTTTT. Looking up the rest from reference TRBV5-8 and TRBJ2-2 gives the full variable domain: EAGVTQSPTHLIKTRGQQATLRCSPISGHTSVYWYQQALGLGLQFLLWYDEGEERNRGNFPPRFSGRQFPNYSSELNVNALELEDSALYLCASSRLAGGGSNTGELFFGEGSRLTVL.

The chain combines TRBV6-1 with TRBJ1-2; maybe TRBD1 (5 bases). The ends were cut back, 0 bases at V and 8 bases at J, with 7 bases in the middle. Germline values: CDR1 MNHNS, CDR2 SASEGT. The CDR3 length is 12 residues. In DNA form, the CDR3 reads TGTGCCAGCAGTGAAGCGAGACAGGGCTACACCTTC. Its translation is CASSEARQGYTF.

This chain uses TRBV27 with TRBJ2-5, with TRBD2 as a possible D gene (6 bases). CDR1 is MNHEY and CDR2 is SMNVEV in the germline V gene (reference sequence). The CDR3 runs 15 residues. Trimming took off 6 bases at V and 5 bases at J, with 19 bases between the two ends. CDR3 residues: CASRPLRAGGETQYF. The CDR3 coding sequence is TGTGCCAGCAGGCCCCTACGAGCGGGTGGGGAGACCCAGTACTTC.

The chain links TRBV2 to TRBJ1-1, with D unresolved. CDR1 and CDR2 (germline): SNHLY, FYNNEI. The CDR3 spans 11 residues. Trimming pared 8 bases from V and 4 bases from J, leaving 8 bases between. The CDR3 nucleotides are TGTGCCAGCCTCCTGGCCACTGAAGCTTTCTTT. It specifies CASLLATEAFF.

This chain uses TRBV6-1 with TRBJ2-7, with TRBD2 identical over 9 bases. Per the germline V gene, CDR1 is MNHNS and CDR2 is SASEGT. This CDR3 is built from 16 residues. V lost 2 bases, J lost 1 base, and 6 bases stayed unmatched. The CDR3 nucleotides are TGTGCCAGCAGTGAAAATTTAGCGGGAGCTTCCTACGAGCAGTACTTC. It is translated as CASSENLAGASYEQYF.

Written as DNA, the CDR3 is TGTGCCAGCAGTACCGGGAGAAGAAACACTGAAGCTTTCTTT. Protein: CASSTGRRNTEAFF. This chain joins TRBV6-5 and TRBJ1-1; D is uncertain. V was cut by 5 bases and J by 2 bases, with 12 bases left in between. This CDR3 contains 14 residues. In germline, CDR1 is MNHEY, CDR2 SVGAGI.

With regard to this clone: Given a much more abundant clone one base away, this may be a read error. This sequence joins TRBV5-1 and TRBJ1-4; TRBD1 matches 9 bases. The CDR3 is made up of 15 amino acids. The germline gives CDR1 SGHRS, CDR2 YFSETQ. V dropped 1 base and J dropped 7; count of bases not matched to a gene: 5. DNA for the CDR3: TGCGCCAGCAGCTTGTGGGGACAGGGAGGTGAAAAACTGTTTTTT. Translation: CASSLWGQGGEKLFF.

The J gene is TRBJ1-5, the V gene TRBV4-2, with a possible D match to TRBD1 (5 bases). The germline V gene encodes CDR1 LGHNA and CDR2 YNFKEQ. V was cut by 1 base and J by 5 bases, with 15 bases left in between. The CDR3 length is 16 residues. CDR3 nucleotide sequence: TGTGCCAGCAGCCAAGTTTCGGGAACAGGAGATCAGCCCCAGCATTTT. Its protein product is CASSQVSGTGDQPQHF.

Of note for this clone: The same CDR3 arises from other DNA sequences in this sample as well. V usage is TRBV5-1 and J usage is TRBJ1-4; D gene ambiguous. This CDR3 is built from 14 residues. Germline-derived CDR1 and CDR2 are SGHRS and YFSETQ. The V and J ends lost 5 bases and 0 bases respectively, with 8 bases between them. CDR3 residues: CASRREATNEKLFF. CDR3 nucleotide sequence: TGCGCCAGCAGAAGGGAAGCAACTAATGAAAAACTGTTTTTT.

This rearrangement joins TRBV5-1 to TRBJ2-3; possibly TRBD2 for D (6 bases). This CDR3 has 13 residues. CDR1 is SGHRS, CDR2 YFSETQ, per germline. Trimming cost V 5 bases and J 1 base, with 8 bases left between them. In nucleotides, the CDR3 is TGCGCCAGCAGGGGCGGGGGCACAGATACGCAGTATTTT. It is translated as CASRGGGTDTQYF.

This clone appeared a few times. The rearrangement joins TRBV23-1 to TRBJ2-1; tentatively, D is TRBD2 (5 bases). TRBV23-1 is flagged as an ORF with uncertain function. This CDR3 region has 19 residues. The V end lost 0 bases, the J end lost 0 bases, and 18 bases lay between the germline ends. The CDR3 DNA is TGCGCCAGCAGTCAATCGGGGAGCTTAAGGGCCTCCTCCTACAATGAGCAGTTCTTC. Protein product: CASSQSGSLRASSYNEQFF.

The V and J genes are TRBV2 and TRBJ2-7; D may be TRBD2 (5 bases). With 6 bases removed from V and 0 bases from J, the gap between germline ends came to 24 bases. Germline V gene data show CDR1 as SNHLY and CDR2 as FYNNEI. The CDR3 totals 18 residues. The chain's CDR3 is CASRTPRARVTSSYEQYF. The CDR3 region has the DNA TGTGCCAGCAGGACCCCACGAGCGAGAGTTACTAGCTCCTACGAGCAGTACTTC.

The chain joins TRBV28 to TRBJ1-2; TRBD1 is a possible D gene (5 bases). Trimming shortened V by 7 bases and J by 3 bases, and 6 bases separated the two germline ends. This CDR3 region has 11 residues. Germline V gene data show CDR1 as MDHEN and CDR2 as SYDVKM. DNA of the CDR3: TGTGCCAGCAAGGGGTACTATGGCTACACCTTC. Its protein is CASKGYYGYTF.

This clone was counted at least ten times. The chain is built from TRBV10-2 and TRBJ2-5; tentatively, D is TRBD1 (6 bases). Trimming removed 11 bases at V and 0 bases at J, with 19 bases between. Looked up from germline, CDR1 is WSHSY and CDR2 is SAAADI. This CDR3 has 15 residues. CDR3 DNA sequence: TGCGCCCGCCTTAAAGGGGACACGTACCAAGAGACCCAGTACTTC. It specifies CARLKGDTYQETQYF.

This sequence joins TRBV29-1 and TRBJ2-2; 7 nucleotides match TRBD1. This CDR3 has 13 amino acids. After removal of 7 bases from V and 4 bases from J, the junction contained 6 bases not matched to a gene. From germline, CDR1 is SQVTM and CDR2 ANQGSEA. CDR3 bases: TGCAGCGCCGGGCAGGGGGTCACCGGGGAGCTGTTTTTT. It yields the protein CSAGQGVTGELFF.

The chain is built from TRBV28 and TRBJ2-2, with D tentatively TRBD2 (6 bases). The CDR3 is 15 residues long. Germline values: CDR1 MDHEN, CDR2 SYDVKM. With 7 bases removed from V and 7 bases from J, the gap between germline ends came to 19 bases. The DNA of the CDR3 is TGTGCCAGCATGGGTAGCGGTCCAACGGGCGGGGAGCTGTTTTTT. This codes for CASMGSGPTGGELFF. Variable domain in full (rest from reference TRBV28 and TRBJ2-2): DVKVTQSSRYLVKRTGEKVFLECVQDMDHENMFWYRQDPGLGLRLIYFSYDVKMKEKGDIPEGYSVSREKKERFSLILESASTNQTSMYLCASMGSGPTGGELFFGEGSRLTVL.

The rearrangement uses TRBV10-3 and TRBJ2-7; D perhaps matches TRBD2 (6 bases). Trimming left V 6 bases short and J 3 bases short, with 9 bases between. This CDR3 has 12 residues. The germline V gene encodes CDR1 ENHRY and CDR2 SYGVKD. The CDR3 spells CAIRREDYEQYF. CDR3 coding DNA: TGTGCCATCAGGCGGGAAGACTACGAGCAGTACTTC.

The chain carries TRBV28 and TRBJ2-1; no reliable D call. CDR1 is MDHEN, CDR2 SYDVKM, per germline. This CDR3 contains 13 residues. V lost 6 bases to trimming and J lost 1 base, with 7 bases between them. CDR3 residues: CASRSTSYNEQFF. In DNA, the CDR3 is TGTGCCAGCAGGTCGACGTCCTACAATGAGCAGTTCTTC.

The chain uses TRBV5-1 and TRBJ2-3; 10 nucleotides line up with TRBD2. The CDR3 contains 16 residues. The junction had 6 bases not matched to a gene; V was cut back by 4 bases and J by 1 base. Germline lookup yields CDR1 SGHRS and CDR2 YFSETQ. Here the CDR3 reads CASSTSTSGGTDTQYF. The CDR3 DNA is TGCGCCAGCAGCACTTCCACTAGCGGGGGCACAGATACGCAGTATTTT.

The chain uses TRBV6-1 and TRBJ2-7; D is unresolved. V lost 4 bases and J lost 1, with 11 bases in between. The CDR3 extends over 14 amino acids. Germline CDR1 MNHNS, CDR2 SASEGT. The CDR3 spells CASSAWVGSYEQYF. The CDR3 DNA reads as TGTGCCAGCAGTGCGTGGGTAGGATCCTACGAGCAGTACTTC.

The rearrangement links TRBV2 to TRBJ2-5; a weak D match, TRBD2 (6 bases). CDR3 length equals 13 residues. V lost 4 bases and J lost 7, with 13 bases in between. Looked up from germline, CDR1 is SNHLY and CDR2 is FYNNEI. The CDR3 protein is CASSGGAFGTQYF. The DNA for the CDR3 is TGTGCCAGCAGTGGCGGGGCTTTCGGGACCCAGTACTTC.

This chain joins TRBV7-6 and TRBJ2-1, with D possibly matching TRBD2 (7 bases). In germline, CDR1 is SGHVS, CDR2 FNYEAQ. The CDR3 covers 15 residues. Trimming stripped 1 base from V and 3 bases from J, with 10 bases between. This CDR3 is CASSLVGGDYNEQFF. The DNA for the CDR3 is TGTGCCAGCAGCTTAGTAGGGGGGGACTACAATGAGCAGTTCTTC.